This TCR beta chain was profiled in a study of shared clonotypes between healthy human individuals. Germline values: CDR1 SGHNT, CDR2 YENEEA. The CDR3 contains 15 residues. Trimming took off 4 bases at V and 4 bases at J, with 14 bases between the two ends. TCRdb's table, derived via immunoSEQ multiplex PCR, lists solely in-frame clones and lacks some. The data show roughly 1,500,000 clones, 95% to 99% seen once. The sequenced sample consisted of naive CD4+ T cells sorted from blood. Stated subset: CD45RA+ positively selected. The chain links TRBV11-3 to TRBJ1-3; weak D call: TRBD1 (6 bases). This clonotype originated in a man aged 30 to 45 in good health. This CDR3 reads CASSSGGTTGNTIYF. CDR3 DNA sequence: TGTGCCAGCAGCTCCGGAGGGACAACAGGAAACACCATATATTTT.